The clone carrying this T cell receptor beta chain was seen many times. Its antigen is unidentified. The sample belongs to a study of T cells in Graves' hyperthyroidism and ophthalmopathy. Study overall: Peripheral blood was obtained at initial diagnosis, preceding any treatment.

Study results and limitations: In validation, the model predicted ophthalmopathy. These predictions came a median roughly six months before onset. Most thyroid clonotypes expanded above 0.001 were also detected in blood.

Germline V gene lookup returns CDR1 MDHEN and CDR2 SYDVKM. This CDR3 contains 17 residues. V lost 4 bases to trimming and J lost 5 bases; unmatched junction nucleotides: 15. Amplification yielded TCR beta CDR3 regions, with RNA transcripts as the source. Carried out on the TCR CDR3, a first-round RT-PCR used the HTBI primer set. One entry per CDR3 protein, called by TCRdb with MiXCR from the multiplex PCR reads. The sample contains hundreds of thousands of distinct CDR3 sequences, roughly a sixth of which appear only once. The rearrangement links TRBV28 to TRBJ2-3; 7 bases fit TRBD2. Input material: blood. This receptor was obtained from a woman under 30 with Graves' hyperthyroidism. In nucleotides, the CDR3 is TGTGCCAGCAGTTCCCGCCTTTGGGGGAGGGCCGAAGATACGCAGTATTTT. Amino acids: CASSSRLWGRAEDTQYF.